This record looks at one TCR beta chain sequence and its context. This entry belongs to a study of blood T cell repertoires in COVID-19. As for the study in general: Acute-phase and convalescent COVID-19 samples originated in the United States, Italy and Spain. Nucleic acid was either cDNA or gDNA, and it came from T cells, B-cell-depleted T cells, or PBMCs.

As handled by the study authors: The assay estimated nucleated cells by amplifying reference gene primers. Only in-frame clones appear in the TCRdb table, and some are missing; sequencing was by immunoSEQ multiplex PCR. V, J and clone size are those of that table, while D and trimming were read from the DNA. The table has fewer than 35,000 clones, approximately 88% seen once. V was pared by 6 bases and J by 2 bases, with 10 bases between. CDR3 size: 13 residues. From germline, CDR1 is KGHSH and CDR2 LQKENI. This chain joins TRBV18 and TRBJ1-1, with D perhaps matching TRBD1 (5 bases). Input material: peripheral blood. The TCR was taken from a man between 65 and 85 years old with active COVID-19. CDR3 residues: CASSSDTNTEAFF. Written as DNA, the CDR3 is TGTGCCAGCTCCTCGGACACAAACACTGAAGCTTTCTTT. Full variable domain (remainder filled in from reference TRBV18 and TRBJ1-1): NAGVMQNPRHLVRRRGQEARLRCSPMKGHSHVYWYRQLPEEGLKFMVYLQKENIIDESGMPKERFSAEFPKEGPSILRIQQVVRGDSAAYFCASSSDTNTEAFFGQGTRLTVV.